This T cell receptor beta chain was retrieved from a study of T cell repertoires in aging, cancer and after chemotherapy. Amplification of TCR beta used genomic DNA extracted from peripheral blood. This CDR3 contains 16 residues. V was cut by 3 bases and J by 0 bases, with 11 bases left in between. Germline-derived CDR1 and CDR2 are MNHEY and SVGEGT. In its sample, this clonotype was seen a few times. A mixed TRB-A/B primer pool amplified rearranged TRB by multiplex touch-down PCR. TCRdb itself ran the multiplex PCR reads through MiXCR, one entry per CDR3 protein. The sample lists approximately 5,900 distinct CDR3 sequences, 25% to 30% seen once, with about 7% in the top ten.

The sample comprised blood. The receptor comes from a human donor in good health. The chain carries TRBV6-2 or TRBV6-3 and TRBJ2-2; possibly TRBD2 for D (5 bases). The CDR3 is CASSYKSGANTGELFF. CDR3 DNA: TGTGCCAGCAGTTATAAATCCGGGGCGAACACCGGGGAGCTGTTTTTT.